The 5 T cell receptor beta chains given below trace back to one sample, sequenced in a study of T cell responses to AZD1222 COVID-19 vaccine. The method was immunoSEQ multiplex PCR; TCRdb's version includes in-frame clones alone and lacks a portion of them. The table records 77,000 or so clones, more than 80% of them present only once. This sample comprised peripheral blood, obtained on day 0 of AZD1222 vaccination. Receptors originate from an adult in good health.

The chain joins TRBV27 to TRBJ2-3, with D perhaps matching TRBD1 (6 bases). The CDR3 totals 13 residues. From germline, CDR1 is MNHEY and CDR2 SMNVEV (reference sequence). V was cut by 5 bases and J by 1 base, with 7 bases left in between. The CDR3 reads CASSNRGTDTQYF. CDR3 nucleotide sequence: TGTGCCAGCAGTAACAGGGGCACAGATACGCAGTATTTT.

The chain carries TRBV7-3 and TRBJ2-3, with 8 bases aligning to TRBD1. J lost 2 bases, V lost 3 bases, and 13 bases had no gene match. CDR3 length: 18 amino acids. Germline assignment: CDR1 SGHTA and CDR2 FQGTGA. The CDR3 DNA reads TGTGCCAGCAGCTTCTTACCCGGGACAGGAAAAGACACAGATACGCAGTATTTT. Amino acid sequence: CASSFLPGTGKDTDTQYF.

This rearrangement joins TRBV5-1 to TRBJ1-6; TRBD1 might be the D (5 bases). Trimming left V 4 bases short and J 9 bases short, with 17 bases between. CDR1 is SGHRS and CDR2 is YFSETQ in the germline V gene. The CDR3 is 15 residues long. The CDR3 region is CASSRDSDGGSPLHF. CDR3 coding DNA: TGCGCCAGCAGCCGCGACAGCGATGGGGGTTCACCCCTCCACTTT.

V is TRBV5-8 and J is TRBJ1-5, with D possibly matching TRBD1 (5 bases). The CDR3 spans 14 residues. The germline gives CDR1 SGHTS, CDR2 YDEGEE. Trimming cost V 3 bases and J 2 bases, with 9 bases left between them. For the CDR3, the DNA is TGTGCCAGCAGCTCGCAGGGAGGCAATCAGCCCCAGCATTTT. The encoded protein is CASSSQGGNQPQHF.

The rearrangement links TRBV5-1 to TRBJ2-2; no clear D. The V gene's germline CDR1 is SGHRS and CDR2 YFSETQ. The CDR3 runs 11 residues. Trimming took 6 bases from V and 10 from J, leaving 10 bases between them. DNA of the CDR3: TGCGCCAGCACCTTTGGCTTGGAGCTGTTTTTT. It translates to CASTFGLELFF.